What follows are 18 T cell receptor beta chains derived from one specimen sequenced in a study of blood T cell repertoires in COVID-19. Sequencing was performed with immunoSEQ multiplex PCR; in TCRdb, only in-frame clones are kept and a portion is missing. The sample includes roughly 100,000 clones, approximately 90% seen only once; the top ten take around 5%. Sequencing was performed on peripheral blood. The source is a woman between 45 and 60 years old with COVID-19, enrolled during active disease.

V and J are TRBV5-6 and TRBJ2-7; TRBD1 might be the D (6 bases). Per germline, CDR1 SGHDT and CDR2 YYEEEE. This CDR3 has 16 amino acids. V shed 3 bases and J shed 3 bases, with 19 bases lying between them. The CDR3 is CASSSIFDRIVYEQYF. The DNA for the CDR3 is TGTGCCAGCAGCTCCATTTTTGACAGGATCGTCTACGAGCAGTACTTC.

The J gene is TRBJ2-3, the V gene TRBV12-5; D is perhaps TRBD2 (6 bases). Germline CDR1 reads LGHNT; CDR2 reads FRNRAP. V lost 0 bases and J 2 bases, leaving 15 bases between the germline ends. The CDR3 consists of 17 residues. DNA of the CDR3: TGTGCTAGTGGTTTGGTAGGTAGCGGCTGGCTCACAGATACGCAGTATTTT. It encodes CASGLVGSGWLTDTQYF.

The chain has TRBV3-1 (or the pseudogene TRBV3-2) and TRBJ1-5, with 9 nucleotides matching TRBD1. The CDR3 sequence is 15 residues long. Germline CDR1 LGHDT, CDR2 YNNKEL (reference sequence). J lost 8 bases, V lost 3 bases, and 8 bases had no gene match. CDR3 sequence reads: CASSQQTGGAEPQHF. In DNA form, the CDR3 reads TGTGCCAGCAGCCAGCAAACAGGGGGCGCAGAGCCCCAGCATTTT.

This chain uses TRBV21-1 with TRBJ2-3; the DNA was not used to check the table's D call, TRBD1. TRBV21-1 is a listed pseudogene. The CDR3 runs 15 residues. CDR3 sequence: CASSKRTGTPDTQYF. CDR3 nucleotide sequence: TGTGCCAGCAGCAAAAGAACAGGGACCCCAGATACGCAGTATTTT.

This sequence joins TRBV11-1 and TRBJ2-3, with 7 bases fitting TRBD1. Germline values: CDR1 SGHAT, CDR2 FQDESV (reference sequence). Trimming cost V 4 bases and J 2 bases; bases outside gene matches: 6. The length of the CDR3 is 15 residues. As DNA, the CDR3 is TGTGCCAGCAGCTCCCGACAGGGTACCACAGATACGCAGTATTTT. It codes for CASSSRQGTTDTQYF.

V and J are TRBV2 and TRBJ1-3; 7 positions agree with TRBD1. Looked up from germline, CDR1 is SNHLY and CDR2 is FYNNEI. The CDR3 has 13 residues. After removal of 6 bases from V and 2 bases from J, the junction contained 1 base not matched to a gene. In nucleotides, the CDR3 is TGTGCCAGCAGAGGGACAGCTGGAAACACCATATATTTT. Residues: CASRGTAGNTIYF.

This clone was seen once. The V and J genes are TRBV15 and TRBJ1-1; D uncertain. Per germline, CDR1 LNHNV and CDR2 YYDKDF (reference sequence). V shed 4 bases and J shed 5 bases, with 17 bases lying between them. This CDR3 is built from 15 residues. CDR3 coding DNA: TGTGCCACCAGCATCCCTAGTGGGTCGGGAACTGAAGCTTTCTTT. Protein sequence: CATSIPSGSGTEAFF. Filled out from reference TRBV15 and TRBJ1-1, the complete variable domain reads DAMVIQNPRYQVTQFGKPVTLSCSQTLNHNVMYWYQQKSSQAPKLLFHYYDKDFNNEADTPDNFQSRRPNTSFCFLDIRSPGLGDTAMYLCATSIPSGSGTEAFFGQGTRLTVV.

The rearrangement joins TRBV7-9 to TRBJ1-2; 10 nucleotides agree with TRBD1. Germline CDR1 reads SEHNR; CDR2 reads FQNEAQ (reference sequence). J gave up 6 bases and V 6 bases, and 10 bases lay outside the gene matches. The CDR3 contains 15 residues. The CDR3 nucleotides are TGTGCCAGCAGGCCCCGTGGGACAGGGGCGGATGGCTACACCTTC. Translated: CASRPRGTGADGYTF. The full variable domain, its missing parts supplied by reference TRBV7-9 and TRBJ1-2, is DTGVSQNPRHKITKRGQNVTFRCDPISEHNRLYWYRQTLGQGPEFLTYFQNEAQLEKSRLLSDRFSAERPKGSFSTLEIQRTEQGDSAMYLCASRPRGTGADGYTFGSGTRLTVV.

This chain uses TRBV27 with TRBJ1-5; TRBD1 aligns across 8 bases. Germline V gene data show CDR1 as MNHEY and CDR2 as SMNVEV (reference sequence). The CDR3 sequence is 14 residues long. V shed 4 bases, J shed 4 bases, and the junction held 3 bases outside the gene matches. CDR3 region: CASSSRTGNQPQHF. CDR3 DNA: TGTGCCAGCAGTTCTCGGACAGGGAATCAGCCCCAGCATTTT.

The rearrangement uses TRBV5-5 and TRBJ2-1, with TRBD2 as a possible D gene (6 bases). Germline V gives CDR1 SGHKS, CDR2 YYEKEE (reference sequence). The CDR3 is 15 amino acids. Trimming took off 4 bases at V and 5 bases at J, with 16 bases between the two ends. CDR3 sequence: CASSNSGTGHNEQFF. CDR3 DNA: TGTGCCAGCAGCAACTCCGGGACTGGACACAATGAGCAGTTCTTC.

The chain couples TRBV28 to TRBJ1-4; TRBD1 matches at 8 bases. The CDR3 length is 15 residues. Trimming took 6 bases from V and 8 from J; bases not matched to a gene: 11. CDR1 and CDR2 (germline): MDHEN, SYDVKM. CDR3 residues: CASRQGQGAFEKLFF. As DNA, the CDR3 is TGTGCCAGCAGACAAGGACAGGGCGCATTCGAAAAACTGTTTTTT.

This chain links TRBV7-2 with TRBJ2-7; TRBD1 agrees at 8 bases. Germline loops: CDR1 SGHTA, CDR2 FQGNSA. The trim removed 3 bases at V and 3 bases at J, leaving 1 base unmatched. The CDR3 spans 13 residues. The CDR3 spells CASSFGTGYEQYF. As DNA, the CDR3 is TGTGCCAGCAGCTTCGGGACAGGCTACGAGCAGTACTTC.

The chain links TRBV27 to TRBJ2-3, with TRBD2 matching over 11 bases. Germline trimming cut 6 bases from V and 4 bases from J; bases unmatched to any gene: 3. There are 14 residues in the CDR3. Germline CDR1 is MNHEY and CDR2 is SMNVEV (reference sequence). CDR3 loop: CASRTSGVSDTQYF. The CDR3 DNA reads TGTGCCAGCAGGACTAGCGGGGTCTCAGATACGCAGTATTTT.

The CDR3 loop is CASSLKLRDTQYF. CDR3 nucleotide sequence: TGTGCCAGCAGCTTAAAGTTGAGAGATACGCAGTATTTT. The V gene is TRBV7-2, the J gene TRBJ2-3, with D unclear. The germline gives CDR1 SGHTA, CDR2 FQGNSA. V was pared by 2 bases and J by 5 bases, with 8 bases between. The CDR3 extends over 13 amino acids.

The chain employs TRBV7-8 and TRBJ1-4; D not certain. The CDR3 is made up of 14 amino acids. In germline, CDR1 is SGHVS, CDR2 FQNEAQ. V lost 5 bases, J lost 7 bases, and 14 bases lay in between. This CDR3 is CASSTAGLGEKLFF. The DNA for the CDR3 is TGTGCCAGCAGCACAGCAGGTTTAGGTGAAAAACTGTTTTTT.

The gene calls are TRBV11-2 and TRBJ2-5, with a possible D match to TRBD1 (5 bases). This CDR3 spans 14 amino acids. Trimming shortened V by 1 base and J by 3 bases, and 9 bases separated the two germline ends. Germline CDR1 and CDR2: SGHAT and FQNNGV. CDR3 in DNA: TGTGCCAGCAGCTTAGGCTGGGGCGAAGAGACCCAGTACTTC. Translation: CASSLGWGEETQYF. Full variable domain (missing parts from reference TRBV11-2 and TRBJ2-5): EAGVAQSPRYKIIEKRQSVAFWCNPISGHATLYWYQQILGQGPKLLIQFQNNGVVDDSQLPKDRFSAERLKGVDSTLKIQPAKLEDSAVYLCASSLGWGEETQYFGPGTRLLVL.

This clone was seen once. This chain links TRBV12-5 with TRBJ2-7; D is uncertain. This CDR3 contains 11 residues. From germline, CDR1 is LGHNT and CDR2 FRNRAP. The V end lost 6 bases, the J end lost 3 bases, and 6 bases lay between the germline ends. The chain's CDR3 is CASGRFYEQYF. The CDR3 DNA sequence: TGTGCTAGTGGACGGTTCTACGAGCAGTACTTC.

This chain joins TRBV28 and TRBJ2-1; 8 nucleotides agree with TRBD1. Germline V lookup: CDR1 MDHEN, CDR2 SYDVKM. The CDR3 loop spans 13 amino acids. The V gene end was trimmed by 6 bases and the J gene end by 10 bases; junction bases not matched to a gene: 8. CDR3 DNA sequence: TGTGCCAGCAGACGCCCAACAGGGGGAGAGCAGTTCTTC. As protein: CASRRPTGGEQFF.